Listed below are T cell receptor beta chains from one sample, sequenced in a study of OX40 agonist ivuxolimab in advanced cancers. Some clones are missing from TCRdb's copy, which holds only in-frame ones; the method was immunoSEQ multiplex PCR. The data contain more than 20,000 clones, 84% of them singletons. This specimen was CD4+ or CD8+ T cells sorted from blood, taken in a trial of the OX40 agonist ivuxolimab. The origin of the receptors is an adult with an advanced solid tumor such as melanoma, head and neck, liver or kidney cancer. Both conserved end residues are part of each CDR3. A D gene is named only where the DNA matches it firmly. A clone size is listed for some rows: how often the clone was seen (once, few, many), or a class if it is expanded.

v_gene	len	d_gene	j_gene	abundance	CDR3aa	CDR3nt
TRBV6-1	12	NA	TRBJ1-1	NA	CASIRPNTEAFF	TGTGCCAGCATTCGACCGAACACTGAAGCTTTCTTT
TRBV11-3	13	NA	TRBJ2-1	NA	CASSSQGYNEQFF	TGTGCCAGCAGCTCCCAGGGGTACAATGAGCAGTTCTTC
TRBV5-1	14	NA	TRBJ2-7	NA	CASALMGPTYEQYF	TGCGCCAGCGCTCTCATGGGCCCGACCTACGAGCAGTACTTC
TRBV9	16	TRBD2	TRBJ2-1	NA	CASTDESGSAYNEQFF	TGTGCCAGCACCGACGAGAGCGGGAGCGCCTACAATGAGCAGTTCTTC
TRBV7-2	12	NA	TRBJ2-1	NA	CASSYLVGEQFF	TGTGCCAGCAGCTACCTAGTAGGTGAGCAGTTCTTC
TRBV28	14	NA	TRBJ2-7	once	CASSPLREGYEQYF	TGTGCCAGCAGTCCCCTCAGGGAAGGCTACGAGCAGTACTTC
TRBV29-1	17	TRBD1	TRBJ2-6	NA	CSVEAGQGALGANVLTF	TGCAGCGTTGAAGCCGGACAGGGGGCGCTTGGGGCCAACGTCCTGACTTTC
TRBV6-4	14	NA	TRBJ2-1	NA	CASSAASSYNEQFF	TGTGCCAGCAGCGCTGCGAGCTCCTACAATGAGCAGTTCTTC
TRBV27	13	NA	TRBJ2-1	NA	CASSAGSYNEQFF	TGTGCCAGCAGTGCGGGCTCCTACAATGAGCAGTTCTTC
TRBV6-6	14	TRBD2	TRBJ2-1	NA	CASSYLGLNNEQFF	TGTGCCAGCAGTTACCTGGGACTAAACAATGAGCAGTTCTTC
TRBV28	13	TRBD1	TRBJ1-5	NA	CASRDRGGQPQHF	TGTGCCAGCAGGGACAGGGGAGGTCAGCCCCAGCATTTT
TRBV6-6	12	NA	TRBJ2-3	NA	CASALPTDTQYF	TGTGCCAGCGCCCTCCCCACAGATACGCAGTATTTT
TRBV6-7	16	NA	TRBJ1-5	NA	CASSYPSRGQGQPQHF	TGTGCCAGCAGTTACCCCTCCCGGGGGCAAGGTCAGCCCCAGCATTTT
TRBV19	14	TRBD2	TRBJ2-3	few	CASSGLAGTDTQYF	TGTGCCAGTAGTGGACTAGCGGGCACAGATACGCAGTATTTT